This T cell receptor (beta chain) was found in a study of CD8+ T cells in alopecia areata. Study details: Treated patients' severity was scored by percentage of affected scalp area. General study findings and limits: Patients shared TCRs less clearly than mice did, possibly owing to HLA.

A remark on this clone: The antigen remains unidentified.

Documented treatment: oral pan-JAK inhibitor, 5-10 mg twice daily. Sorted populations comprised CD4+ and CD8+ T cells obtained from PBMCs. The sequencing template was cDNA reverse transcribed from extracted RNA. Sequencing used immunoSEQ multiplex PCR; TCRdb keeps in-frame clones, though not all of them. The table shows some 120,000 clones, with around 50% occurring only once. The germline V gene encodes CDR1 SGHDT and CDR2 YYEEEE. The CDR3 has 13 amino acids. The V segment lost 7 bases and the J segment 10 bases; nucleotides outside the gene matches: 8. The sequence was collected from a human donor with alopecia areata. Sample: CD8+ T cells sorted from blood, taken at week 24, from a patient treated with tofacitinib. This chain links TRBV5-6 with TRBJ1-6; TRBD1 aligns across 7 bases. As DNA, the CDR3 is TGTGCCAGCTCCGAGGGGGACAGCTCACCCCTCCACTTT. Translation gives CASSEGDSSPLHF.